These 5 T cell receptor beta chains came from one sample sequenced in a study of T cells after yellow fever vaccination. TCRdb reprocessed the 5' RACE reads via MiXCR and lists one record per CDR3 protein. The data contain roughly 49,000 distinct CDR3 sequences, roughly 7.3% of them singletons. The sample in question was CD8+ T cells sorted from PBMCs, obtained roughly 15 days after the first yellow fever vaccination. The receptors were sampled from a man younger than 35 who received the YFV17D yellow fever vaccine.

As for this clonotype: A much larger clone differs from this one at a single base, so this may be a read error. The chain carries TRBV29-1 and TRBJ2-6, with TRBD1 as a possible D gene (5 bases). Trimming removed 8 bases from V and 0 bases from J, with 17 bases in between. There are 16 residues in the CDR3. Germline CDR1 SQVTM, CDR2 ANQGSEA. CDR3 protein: CSFVPGISSGANVLTF. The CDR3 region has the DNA TGCAGCTTTGTCCCAGGGATTAGCTCTGGGGCCAACGTCCTGACTTTC.

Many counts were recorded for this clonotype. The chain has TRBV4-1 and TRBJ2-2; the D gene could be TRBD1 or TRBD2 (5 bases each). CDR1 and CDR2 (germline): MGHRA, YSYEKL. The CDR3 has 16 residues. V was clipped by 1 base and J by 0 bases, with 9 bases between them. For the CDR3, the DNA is TGCGCCAGCAGCCAAGCGAGGGACGCGAACACCGGGGAGCTGTTTTTT. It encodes CASSQARDANTGELFF.

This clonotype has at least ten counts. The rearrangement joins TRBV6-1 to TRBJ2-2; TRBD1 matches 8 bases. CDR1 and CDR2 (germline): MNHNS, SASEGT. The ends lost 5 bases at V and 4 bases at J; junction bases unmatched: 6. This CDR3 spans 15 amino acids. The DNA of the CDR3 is TGTGCCAGCAGTCCCGGACAGGGTTTCACCGGGGAGCTGTTTTTT. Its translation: CASSPGQGFTGELFF.

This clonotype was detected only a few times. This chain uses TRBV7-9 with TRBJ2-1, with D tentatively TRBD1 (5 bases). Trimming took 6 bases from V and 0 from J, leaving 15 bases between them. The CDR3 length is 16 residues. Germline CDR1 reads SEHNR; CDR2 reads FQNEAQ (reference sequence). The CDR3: CASSYRQKSSYNEQFF. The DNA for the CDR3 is TGTGCCAGCAGTTATCGACAGAAGAGCTCCTACAATGAGCAGTTCTTC.

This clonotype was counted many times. CDR3 bases: TGTGCCAGCAGTTTGTCGGCGGATGCGAACACCGGGGAGCTGTTTTTT. Protein product: CASSLSADANTGELFF. The chain joins TRBV27 to TRBJ2-2; unclear D gene. The germline V gene encodes CDR1 MNHEY and CDR2 SMNVEV (reference sequence). There are 16 residues in the CDR3. The ends were cut back, 3 bases at V and 0 bases at J, with 11 bases in the middle.